The source of this T cell receptor beta chain is a study of cytomegalovirus exposure and HLA in healthy donors. Study-level points and caveats: Productive rates of about 87% or about 30% were seen for most TCR beta V segments in an earlier analysis.

This clone appeared a few times. Its antigen remains unidentified. The CDR3 spans 16 residues. The ends lost 4 bases at V and 7 bases at J; junction bases unmatched: 10. Germline lookup yields CDR1 SGHRS and CDR2 YFSETQ. The PCR contained 60 Vbeta and 13 Jbeta primers. TCRdb's copy holds only in-frame clones and misses some; the assay was immunoSEQ multiplex PCR. Of 150,000 to 180,000 clones in the sample, around 80% are singletons; the top ten hold under 4.5%. The sample taken for sequencing was PBMCs. V usage is TRBV5-1 and J usage is TRBJ2-1; 11 bases are a match to TRBD1. This sequence originates from a woman in her forties in good health and CMV-seronegative. The CDR3 protein is CASSDLRTGGGNEQFF. The CDR3, as DNA: TGCGCCAGCAGCGATCTACGGACAGGGGGCGGTAATGAGCAGTTCTTC.